This entry lists 26 T cell receptor beta chains sequenced from one sample in a study of T cell responses to AZD1222 COVID-19 vaccine. Profiled with immunoSEQ multiplex PCR; TCRdb holds only in-frame clones, not every one. The table includes some 120,000 clones, 65% to 90% detected once. The sequences come from peripheral blood, collected 28 days after the second AZD1222 dose. These receptors were taken from an adult who received the AZD1222 COVID-19 vaccine.

The rearrangement links TRBV6-5 to TRBJ1-4; 7 bases agree with TRBD1. V trimming: 6 bases; J trimming: 3 bases; junction bases outside the gene matches: 4. The CDR3 is 14 amino acids. Germline lookup yields CDR1 MNHEY and CDR2 SVGAGI. CDR3: CASRLTGSNEKLFF. The CDR3 nucleotides read TGTGCCAGCAGATTGACAGGGTCTAATGAAAAACTGTTTTTT.

The CDR3 protein is CASSSKVPSLGTEAFF. The CDR3 DNA reads as TGTGCCAGCAGTTCCAAAGTCCCCTCCTTGGGGACTGAAGCTTTCTTT. This chain links TRBV27 with TRBJ1-1, with no clear D. V lost 4 bases to trimming and J lost 5 bases, with 20 bases between them. The CDR3 sequence is 16 residues long. Per the germline V gene, CDR1 is MNHEY and CDR2 is SMNVEV (reference sequence).

This sequence joins TRBV18 and TRBJ1-2; TRBD1 matches 10 bases. The CDR3 totals 17 residues. The V and J ends lost 5 bases and 8 bases, in that order; junction bases with no gene match: 17. Germline CDR1 and CDR2: KGHSH and LQKENI. The CDR3 is CASSSLTTGGTAGGYTF. In DNA, the CDR3 is TGTGCCAGCTCATCGCTTACGACAGGGGGCACGGCAGGGGGCTACACCTTC.

This chain uses TRBV28 with TRBJ1-2; no definite D call. CDR1 and CDR2 (germline): MDHEN, SYDVKM. This CDR3 has 13 amino acids. V lost 7 bases, J lost 4 bases, and 13 bases lay in between. Here the CDR3 reads CASKTPGVYGYTF. Here the CDR3 DNA reads TGTGCCAGCAAAACGCCGGGAGTCTATGGCTACACCTTC.

The chain carries TRBV5-1 and TRBJ2-7; TRBD2 matches 9 bases. This CDR3 contains 14 residues. V lost 0 bases and J lost 3; bases outside the gene matches: 1. Germline V CDR1 and CDR2: SGHRS, YFSETQ. The CDR3 here is CASSLGGGDYEQYF. The CDR3 DNA is TGCGCCAGCAGCTTGGGCGGGGGGGACTACGAGCAGTACTTC.

This chain connects TRBV3-1 (or the pseudogene TRBV3-2) to TRBJ2-3; 8 nucleotides match TRBD2. Germline V lookup: CDR1 LGHDT, CDR2 YNNKEL (reference sequence). This CDR3 has 16 residues. With V trimmed by 4 bases and J by 2 bases, 8 bases remained unmatched. The CDR3 region is CASSPRSGGLTDTQYF. The CDR3 DNA follows: TGTGCCAGCAGCCCCAGATCGGGGGGGCTCACAGATACGCAGTATTTT.

The J gene is TRBJ1-6, the V gene TRBV7-9; D call uncertain. This CDR3 region has 14 residues. Trimming pared 4 bases from V and 10 bases from J, leaving 14 bases between. Germline V CDR1 and CDR2: SEHNR, FQNEAQ (reference sequence). The CDR3 loop reads CASSSEGIMSPLHF. CDR3 sequence (DNA): TGTGCCAGCAGCTCCGAAGGGATCATGTCACCCCTCCACTTT.

In its sample, this clone was seen once. The chain combines TRBV5-1 with TRBJ1-4; D is possibly TRBD1 (5 bases). Deletions cut 5 bases from V and 6 bases from J, with 20 bases between. Germline loops: CDR1 SGHRS, CDR2 YFSETQ. This CDR3 has 16 amino acids. CDR3 in amino acids: CASRRNSGQTYEKLFF. As DNA, the CDR3 is TGCGCCAGCAGACGGAACTCGGGGCAGACTTATGAAAAACTGTTTTTT.

The chain has TRBV24-1 and TRBJ2-2; 8 positions agree with TRBD1. V lost 2 bases to trimming and J lost 6 bases; unmatched junction nucleotides: 4. This CDR3 is 15 amino acids long. Looked up from germline, CDR1 is KGHDR and CDR2 is SFDVKD. CDR3 residues: CATSDSTQGAGELFF. The CDR3 region has the DNA TGTGCCACCAGTGATTCGACACAGGGGGCCGGGGAGCTGTTTTTT.

The chain recombines TRBV2 with TRBJ2-3; D is ambiguous. The CDR3 totals 10 residues. V was clipped by 11 bases and J by 6 bases, with 9 bases between them. Per germline, CDR1 SNHLY and CDR2 FYNNEI. The CDR3 DNA reads TGTGCCGGATCGGAGGATACGCAGTATTTT. Translated: CAGSEDTQYF. The whole variable domain, filled in from reference TRBV2 and TRBJ2-3, reads EPEVTQTPSHQVTQMGQEVILRCVPISNHLYFYWYRQILGQKVEFLVSFYNNEISEKSEIFDDQFSVERPDGSNFTLKIRSTKLEDSAMYFCAGSEDTQYFGPGTRLTVL.

The genes are TRBV7-8 and TRBJ1-5; 7 bases line up with TRBD1. CDR3 length: 17 amino acids. The V segment lost 6 bases and the J segment 4 bases; nucleotides outside the gene matches: 15. Germline V gives CDR1 SGHVS, CDR2 FQNEAQ. DNA for the CDR3: TGTGCCAGCAGGGAGACAGGGTCGGGGGCGAGGAATCAGCCCCAGCATTTT. Protein sequence: CASRETGSGARNQPQHF.

The chain carries TRBV5-8 and TRBJ1-3; D remains unclear. Germline loops: CDR1 SGHTS, CDR2 YDEGEE. Between the trimmed V and J ends, which lost 0 bases and 2 bases, there was a span of 9 bases. The CDR3 covers 15 residues. This chain's CDR3 is CASSLGGHPGNTIYF. In DNA, the CDR3 is TGTGCCAGCAGCTTGGGAGGGCACCCTGGAAACACCATATATTTT.

This chain links TRBV18 with TRBJ2-5; D is unresolved. In germline, CDR1 is KGHSH, CDR2 LQKENI. The CDR3 has 10 residues. V was shortened by 6 bases and J by 4 bases, with 3 bases between the two germline ends. This CDR3 reads CASSGETQYF. Written as DNA, the CDR3 is TGTGCCAGCTCCGGAGAGACCCAGTACTTC.

J is TRBJ1-2 and V is TRBV27; D unresolved. The germline CDR1 and CDR2 sequences are MNHEY and SMNVEV (reference sequence). The CDR3 length is 14 residues. The V end was cut by 7 bases, the J end by 1 base, with 13 bases between. CDR3 in amino acids: CASKAREINYGYTF. The CDR3 bases are TGTGCCAGCAAAGCGCGGGAGATTAACTATGGCTACACCTTC.

The V call is TRBV23-1, the J call TRBJ1-5; D is possibly TRBD1 (5 bases). TRBV23-1 is noted as an ORF with a role that remains uncertain. CDR3 length: 15 amino acids. V was shortened by 7 bases and J by 1 base, with 14 bases between the two germline ends. The DNA for the CDR3 is TGCGCCAGCACTGGAACGGACACAAGCAATCAGCCCCAGCATTTT. Its protein is CASTGTDTSNQPQHF.

The CDR3 region is CASSQRGMGKAFF. CDR3 sequence (DNA): TGCGCCAGCAGCCAAAGGGGGATGGGGAAAGCTTTCTTT. V gene TRBV4-3 combines with J gene TRBJ1-1; perhaps TRBD1 as D (6 bases). V was trimmed by 2 bases and J by 9 bases, leaving 13 bases between them. The CDR3 runs to 13 residues. Per germline, CDR1 LGHNA and CDR2 YSLEER.

The rearrangement links TRBV10-2 to TRBJ2-1; D is perhaps TRBD2 (5 bases). Trimming stripped 7 bases from V and 4 bases from J, with 11 bases between. Per germline, CDR1 WSHSY and CDR2 SAAADI. The length of the CDR3 is 13 residues. The CDR3 DNA follows: TGCGCCAGCATGACGGCGGGTTACAATGAGCAGTTCTTC. It codes for CASMTAGYNEQFF.

The chain carries TRBV6-2 or TRBV6-3 and TRBJ2-5; maybe TRBD1 (6 bases). The CDR3 runs to 18 residues. V shed 6 bases and J shed 1 base, with 24 bases lying between them. Germline V CDR1 and CDR2: MNHEY, SVGEGT. Written as DNA, the CDR3 is TGTGCCAGCAGCCCTAAGGTTCAGGACAGCGAATTCCAAGAGACCCAGTACTTC. Protein: CASSPKVQDSEFQETQYF.

The genes are TRBV5-6 and TRBJ2-7; possibly TRBD1 for D (6 bases). V was pared by 4 bases and J by 0 bases, with 14 bases between. Germline CDR1 SGHDT, CDR2 YYEEEE. The CDR3 covers 15 residues. CDR3 sequence (DNA): TGTGCCAGCAGCATGCGGACAGTCAACTCCTACGAGCAGTACTTC. Protein product: CASSMRTVNSYEQYF.

This clone turned up a few times. The identical CDR3 is also encoded by other nucleotide sequences in the sample. The CDR3 bases are TGTGCCAGCTCACCAAAGGGGTCCACTGAAGCTTTCTTT. Residues: CASSPKGSTEAFF. The V gene is TRBV18, the J gene TRBJ1-1; possibly TRBD1 for D (5 bases). This CDR3 is 13 amino acids long. V was clipped by 2 bases and J by 4 bases, with 8 bases between them. Germline CDR1 is KGHSH and CDR2 is LQKENI.

The chain couples TRBV27 to TRBJ1-2; D unclear. V was shortened by 2 bases and J by 8 bases, with 12 bases between the two germline ends. This CDR3 region has 13 residues. Germline CDR1 is MNHEY and CDR2 is SMNVEV (reference sequence). The CDR3 coding sequence is TGTGCCAGCAGTTTAAGAGGGTTGGGCGGCTACACCTTC. Protein sequence: CASSLRGLGGYTF.

The count of this clone is one. The chain carries TRBV2 and TRBJ1-2; D gene uncertain. Trimming stripped 1 base from V and 2 bases from J, with 5 bases between. This CDR3 comprises 13 residues. Germline V gives CDR1 SNHLY, CDR2 FYNNEI. The CDR3 here is CASSEGNNYGYTF. DNA for the CDR3: TGTGCCAGCAGTGAAGGGAACAACTATGGCTACACCTTC.

This chain joins TRBV28 and TRBJ1-5; no definite D call. Germline assignment: CDR1 MDHEN and CDR2 SYDVKM. The CDR3 consists of 17 residues. V was pared by 2 bases and J by 0 bases, with 14 bases between. CDR3 protein: CASSLRSTAYSNQPQHF. CDR3 nucleotide sequence: TGTGCCAGCAGTTTAAGGTCGACGGCGTATAGCAATCAGCCCCAGCATTTT. Based on the CDR3 plus reference TRBV28 and TRBJ1-5, the full variable domain is DVKVTQSSRYLVKRTGEKVFLECVQDMDHENMFWYRQDPGLGLRLIYFSYDVKMKEKGDIPEGYSVSREKKERFSLILESASTNQTSMYLCASSLRSTAYSNQPQHFGDGTRLSIL.

CDR3 in DNA: TGTGCCAGTAGTCCCAAAGGGGGGTACAAGCAGTTCTTC. Translated: CASSPKGGYKQFF. This chain connects TRBV19 to TRBJ2-1; D is perhaps TRBD1 or TRBD2 (6 bases each). There are 13 residues in the CDR3. Trimming left V 5 bases short and J 11 bases short, with 16 bases between. Germline CDR1 reads LNHDA; CDR2 reads SQIVND (reference sequence).

This chain joins TRBV19 and TRBJ2-2; D not resolved. Between the trimmed V and J ends, which lost 3 bases and 4 bases, there was a span of 9 bases. Germline values: CDR1 LNHDA, CDR2 SQIVND (reference sequence). The CDR3 length is 14 residues. CDR3 bases: TGTGCCAGTAGTATTCCCCACAGCACCGGGGAGCTGTTTTTT. Protein: CASSIPHSTGELFF.

In its sample, this clone was seen once. This chain connects TRBV6-6 to TRBJ1-4; unclear D gene. Between the trimmed V and J ends, which lost 2 bases and 3 bases, there was a span of 10 bases. Germline values: CDR1 MNHNY, CDR2 SVGAGI (reference sequence). The CDR3 is made up of 15 amino acids. CDR3 nucleotides: TGTGCCAGCAGTTACCCTCAGAGAGCTAATGAAAAACTGTTTTTT. This codes for CASSYPQRANEKLFF.